One and the same sample provided the 31 T cell receptor beta chains below, sequenced in a study of immune cell composition in non-small cell lung cancer. Normal lung sampling was at least 3 cm from the tumour, as distant as possible. TCRdb's copy holds only in-frame clones and misses some; the assay was immunoSEQ multiplex PCR. In the table there are about 6,600 clones, 82% of which are singletons. Input material: non-adjacent lung tissue. These receptors all come from a human donor with non-small cell lung cancer.

A single count supports this clone. The chain has TRBV29-1 and TRBJ2-1, with D maybe TRBD1 (5 bases). The CDR3 consists of 14 residues. CDR1 and CDR2 from the germline V gene are SQVTM and ANQGSEA. Deletions cut 7 bases from V and 4 bases from J, with 17 bases between. The DNA of the CDR3 is TGCAGCGCCCAGGGTCCATTAGATTACAATGAGCAGTTCTTC. Translated, it gives CSAQGPLDYNEQFF.

The chain links TRBV11-2 to TRBJ1-6; D possibly corresponds to TRBD1 (6 bases). Germline V gene sequence: CDR1 SGHAT, CDR2 FQNNGV. The CDR3 length is 15 residues. V lost 2 bases and J lost 6, with 11 bases in between. CDR3 DNA: TGTGCCAGCAGCTTAAGGGGCAGGGGTAATTCACCCCTCCACTTT. It codes for CASSLRGRGNSPLHF.

The rearrangement joins TRBV19 to TRBJ1-6; the D gene is possibly TRBD1 (5 bases). Germline lookup yields CDR1 LNHDA and CDR2 SQIVND (reference sequence). The CDR3 spans 15 residues. Trimming stripped 6 bases from V and 4 bases from J, with 13 bases between. CDR3 bases: TGTGCCAGTAGGCCCCCGGGACTTTATAATTCACCCCTCCACTTT. This gives the protein CASRPPGLYNSPLHF.

In its sample, this clone was seen a few times. The V gene is TRBV7-3, the J gene TRBJ2-1, with 10 bases identical to TRBD1. Germline V gene lookup returns CDR1 SGHTA and CDR2 FQGTGA. Unmatched junction bases numbered 1, after V lost 1 base and J lost 1 base. The CDR3 length is 16 residues. The CDR3 bases are TGTGCCAGCAGCTTAAGGGACAGGGGATCCTACAATGAGCAGTTCTTC. It specifies CASSLRDRGSYNEQFF.

The chain uses TRBV19 and TRBJ2-3; a possible D gene is TRBD2 (6 bases). There are 14 residues in the CDR3. Germline lookup yields CDR1 LNHDA and CDR2 SQIVND (reference sequence). The V and J ends lost 10 bases and 2 bases respectively, with 16 bases between them. CDR3 nucleotide sequence: TGTGCCACTGCATTCGGGAGTCCCACAGATACGCAGTATTTT. The encoded protein is CATAFGSPTDTQYF.

The rearrangement joins TRBV14 to TRBJ1-4; unclear D gene. The CDR3 consists of 14 residues. V was trimmed by 1 base and J by 5 bases, leaving 8 bases between them. Looked up from germline, CDR1 is SGHDN and CDR2 is FVKESK. CDR3: CASSQAYRNEKLFF. The CDR3 coding sequence is TGTGCCAGCAGCCAAGCTTACAGAAATGAAAAACTGTTTTTT.

CDR3 DNA sequence: TGTGCCTGGAGTGTACGTTTGGGAGGCCGCACAGATACGCAGTATTTT. Its protein product is CAWSVRLGGRTDTQYF. This sequence joins TRBV30 and TRBJ2-3; tentatively, D is TRBD2 (6 bases). The length of the CDR3 is 16 residues. Germline CDR1 reads GTSNPN; CDR2 reads SVGIG (reference sequence). V gave up 0 bases and J gave up 1 base, with 14 bases separating them.

This clone qualifies as medium-sized. In nucleotides, the CDR3 is TGTGCCAGCAGTTTCCTACAATCAGGGGACGAGCAGTACTTC. It encodes CASSFLQSGDEQYF. The chain employs TRBV27 and TRBJ2-7; possibly TRBD1 for D (6 bases). With 3 bases removed from V and 5 bases from J, the gap between germline ends came to 14 bases. The CDR3 runs to 14 residues. CDR1 MNHEY and CDR2 SMNVEV come from the germline V gene (reference sequence).

The chain is built from TRBV7-3 and TRBJ1-1; D uncertain. V shed 2 bases and J shed 1 base, with 5 bases lying between them. Germline V gene sequence: CDR1 SGHTA, CDR2 FQGTGA. The CDR3 has 13 residues. In nucleotides, the CDR3 is TGTGCCAGCAGCTTACACAAGAACACTGAAGCTTTCTTT. Amino acids: CASSLHKNTEAFF.

The rearrangement joins TRBV7-9 to TRBJ1-2; D is ambiguous. CDR1 is SEHNR, CDR2 FQNEAQ, per germline (reference sequence). V lost 5 bases and J 4 bases, leaving 8 bases between the germline ends. CDR3 length: 12 amino acids. CDR3 sequence (DNA): TGTGCCAGCAGCCTGGAGGGCTATGGCTACACCTTC. Protein product: CASSLEGYGYTF. Based on the CDR3 plus reference TRBV7-9 and TRBJ1-2, the full variable domain is DTGVSQNPRHKITKRGQNVTFRCDPISEHNRLYWYRQTLGQGPEFLTYFQNEAQLEKSRLLSDRFSAERPKGSFSTLEIQRTEQGDSAMYLCASSLEGYGYTFGSGTRLTVV.

This chain links TRBV9 with TRBJ1-2; D ambiguous. In germline, CDR1 is SGDLS, CDR2 YYNGEE. Trimming stripped 1 base from V and 0 bases from J, with 7 bases between. This CDR3 is 14 amino acids long. In nucleotides, the CDR3 is TGTGCCAGCAGCGTATTTGGCCCTAACTATGGCTACACCTTC. Translation gives CASSVFGPNYGYTF.

The chain couples TRBV7-9 to TRBJ2-1; 9 positions agree with TRBD1. V lost 3 bases and J lost 6; bases outside the gene matches: 6. This CDR3 is built from 15 residues. Germline V CDR1 and CDR2: SEHNR, FQNEAQ (reference sequence). CDR3 sequence: CASSLRGQGGNEQFF. The CDR3 region has the DNA TGTGCCAGCAGCTTGAGGGGACAGGGAGGCAATGAGCAGTTCTTC.

The CDR3 DNA follows: TGTGCCAGCAGCGCGGACGGGAATTCCTACAATGAGCAGTTCTTC. Translated, it gives CASSADGNSYNEQFF. V and J are TRBV9 and TRBJ2-1, with D possibly being TRBD2 (5 bases). The CDR3 is 15 amino acids. The germline V gene encodes CDR1 SGDLS and CDR2 YYNGEE. V was cut by 3 bases and J by 1 base, with 11 bases left in between.

This rearrangement joins TRBV5-1 to TRBJ1-3; no definite D call. Germline lookup yields CDR1 SGHRS and CDR2 YFSETQ. The germline V and J ends were trimmed by 0 bases and 0 bases, with 4 bases remaining between them. This CDR3 comprises 14 residues. The CDR3 DNA follows: TGCGCCAGCAGCTTGGACTCCTCTGGAAACACCATATATTTT. Its protein product is CASSLDSSGNTIYF. Variable domain in full (rest from reference TRBV5-1 and TRBJ1-3): KAGVTQTPRYLIKTRGQQVTLSCSPISGHRSVSWYQQTPGQGLQFLFEYFSETQRNKGNFPGRFSGRQFSNSRSEMNVSTLELGDSALYLCASSLDSSGNTIYFGEGSWLTVV.

In its sample, this clone was seen once. For the CDR3, the DNA is TGTGCCAGTAGTGGTATGGGACAGGCGGGTGCCTATGGCTACACCTTC. Its protein product is CASSGMGQAGAYGYTF. This chain uses TRBV19 with TRBJ1-2, with TRBD1 matching over 8 bases. V trimming: 5 bases; J trimming: 4 bases; junction bases outside the gene matches: 12. The CDR3 is made up of 16 amino acids. The germline V gene encodes CDR1 LNHDA and CDR2 SQIVND (reference sequence).

Of note for this clone: This CDR3 is also generated by other DNA sequences in the sample. The chain is built from TRBV4-1 and TRBJ2-7; D possibly corresponds to TRBD1 (6 bases). Trimming cost V 0 bases and J 1 base, with 10 bases left between them. CDR3 length: 15 amino acids. CDR1 and CDR2 (germline): MGHRA, YSYEKL. CDR3 loop: CASSQERQVSYEQYF. The CDR3 region has the DNA TGCGCCAGCAGCCAAGAGCGACAGGTGTCCTACGAGCAGTACTTC.

V and J are TRBV5-5 and TRBJ1-2, with 8 bases identical to TRBD1. The CDR3 has 15 residues. The germline V gene has CDR1 SGHKS and CDR2 YYEKEE (reference sequence). V shed 0 bases and J 7 bases; nucleotides not matched to a gene: 8. CDR3 in amino acids: CASSLGLQGAGGYTF. DNA for the CDR3: TGTGCCAGCAGCTTGGGTCTCCAGGGGGCAGGTGGCTACACCTTC.

This clone turned up a few times. The chain couples TRBV5-1 to TRBJ1-2; D possibly corresponds to TRBD1 (6 bases). V dropped 4 bases and J dropped 7 bases, with 20 bases sitting between them. This CDR3 contains 15 residues. Germline CDR1 and CDR2: SGHRS and YFSETQ. CDR3 in DNA: TGCGCCAGCAGCCCCTCACAGGGTGAATTCTCTGGCTACACCTTC. Protein sequence: CASSPSQGEFSGYTF.

The rearrangement joins TRBV14 to TRBJ2-5, with 15 bases fitting TRBD2. The length of the CDR3 is 16 residues. With 4 bases clipped from V and 3 bases from J, the junction kept 3 bases outside the gene matches. Germline V lookup: CDR1 SGHDN, CDR2 FVKESK. The CDR3 DNA reads TGTGCCAGCAGCCGGGGACTAGCGGGAGGAGAAGAGACCCAGTACTTC. Amino acid sequence: CASSRGLAGGEETQYF.

The chain combines TRBV5-5 with TRBJ2-7, with 11 bases identical to TRBD1. The V segment lost 5 bases and the J segment 12 bases; nucleotides outside the gene matches: 7. The CDR3 extends over 12 amino acids. CDR1 is SGHKS, CDR2 YYEKEE, per germline (reference sequence). CDR3 loop: CASRSDRGHPYF. The CDR3 DNA follows: TGTGCCAGCAGATCGGACAGGGGGCATCCGTACTTC.

The rearrangement joins TRBV19 to TRBJ2-1; D unclear. Trimming took 8 bases from V and 7 from J, leaving 18 bases between them. Germline CDR1 LNHDA, CDR2 SQIVND (reference sequence). The CDR3 spans 14 residues. The CDR3 DNA is TGTGCCAGTGCCCCCCGAGGTTTCGGGAATGAGCAGTTCTTC. It yields the protein CASAPRGFGNEQFF.

This clone was detected only once. This chain connects TRBV7-9 to TRBJ1-2; 8 positions match TRBD1. V shed 7 bases and J 4 bases; nucleotides not matched to a gene: 11. The CDR3 consists of 15 residues. Germline-derived CDR1 and CDR2 are SEHNR and FQNEAQ (reference sequence). CDR3 protein: CASTTGQGSPYGYTF. The CDR3 coding sequence is TGTGCCAGCACAACTGGACAGGGATCTCCCTATGGCTACACCTTC.

J is TRBJ2-6 and V is TRBV15; D may be TRBD2 (5 bases). V was clipped by 1 base and J by 0 bases, with 7 bases between them. The CDR3 contains 16 residues. CDR1 and CDR2 (germline): LNHNV, YYDKDF (reference sequence). This chain's CDR3 is CATSRAGSSGANVLTF. CDR3 coding DNA: TGTGCCACCAGCAGAGCTGGGAGCTCTGGGGCCAACGTCCTGACTTTC.

The J gene is TRBJ1-5, the V gene TRBV7-6; 9 bases match TRBD1. The CDR3 is 16 amino acids. V lost 1 base and J lost 6; bases outside the gene matches: 7. CDR1 is SGHVS and CDR2 is FNYEAQ in the germline V gene. CDR3 sequence: CASSLGHRGRGQPQHF. The CDR3 nucleotides are TGTGCCAGCAGCTTAGGGCACAGGGGGCGCGGTCAGCCCCAGCATTTT.

V and J are TRBV4-1 and TRBJ1-5; D uncertain. The germline V gene encodes CDR1 MGHRA and CDR2 YSYEKL. V lost 1 base to trimming and J lost 2 bases, with 15 bases between them. This CDR3 contains 17 residues. CDR3 protein: CASSQVTSGWGNQPQHF. The CDR3 coding sequence is TGCGCCAGCAGCCAAGTTACATCAGGTTGGGGCAATCAGCCCCAGCATTTT.

V usage is TRBV7-3 and J usage is TRBJ2-3, with 10 bases aligning to TRBD2. Germline values: CDR1 SGHTA, CDR2 FQGTGA. The ends lost 6 bases at V and 6 bases at J; junction bases unmatched: 3. This CDR3 contains 13 residues. In nucleotides, the CDR3 is TGTGCCAGCAGTCCTAGCGGGGGCGATACGCAGTATTTT. Its translation is CASSPSGGDTQYF. The full variable domain, rest sourced from reference TRBV7-3 and TRBJ2-3, is GAGVSQTPSNKVTEKGKYVELRCDPISGHTALYWYRQSLGQGPEFLIYFQGTGAADDSGLPNDRFFAVRPEGSVSTLKIQRTERGDSAVYLCASSPSGGDTQYFGPGTRLTVL.

The chain uses TRBV5-1 and TRBJ2-6; D unclear. The CDR3 runs 15 residues. Trimming removed 7 bases at V and 1 base at J, with 12 bases between. Germline CDR1 and CDR2: SGHRS and YFSETQ. The CDR3 bases are TGCGCCAGCTGGTCAGGCGAATCTGGGGCCAACGTCCTGACTTTC. It translates to CASWSGESGANVLTF.

This chain links TRBV7-2 with TRBJ1-6, with D possibly matching TRBD1 (6 bases). The ends were cut back, 6 bases at V and 6 bases at J, with 15 bases in the middle. In germline, CDR1 is SGHTA, CDR2 FQGNSA. CDR3 length: 15 residues. DNA for the CDR3: TGTGCCAGCAGACTTGGGTCAGGGGTTAATTCACCCCTCCACTTT. Amino acid sequence: CASRLGSGVNSPLHF. The full variable domain, its missing parts supplied by reference TRBV7-2 and TRBJ1-6, is GAGVSQSPSNKVTEKGKDVELRCDPISGHTALYWYRQSLGQGLEFLIYFQGNSAPDKSGLPSDRFSAERTGGSVSTLTIQRTQQEDSAVYLCASRLGSGVNSPLHFGNGTRLTVT.

The chain joins TRBV5-5 to TRBJ1-5; 7 bases line up with TRBD1. Germline lookup yields CDR1 SGHKS and CDR2 YYEKEE (reference sequence). V lost 3 bases to trimming and J lost 0 bases; unmatched junction nucleotides: 9. The CDR3 totals 17 residues. The CDR3 nucleotides are TGTGCCAGCAGCTCTAAGACAGGGTGGGATAGCAATCAGCCCCAGCATTTT. Protein: CASSSKTGWDSNQPQHF.

The chain employs TRBV2 and TRBJ2-3; D gene uncertain. This CDR3 has 14 amino acids. Trimming left V 6 bases short and J 0 bases short, with 10 bases between. Germline assignment: CDR1 SNHLY and CDR2 FYNNEI. CDR3 loop: CASSLILSTDTQYF. CDR3 bases: TGTGCCAGCAGCCTTATTTTAAGCACAGATACGCAGTATTTT. Full variable domain (outside the CDR3, taken from reference TRBV2 and TRBJ2-3): EPEVTQTPSHQVTQMGQEVILRCVPISNHLYFYWYRQILGQKVEFLVSFYNNEISEKSEIFDDQFSVERPDGSNFTLKIRSTKLEDSAMYFCASSLILSTDTQYFGPGTRLTVL.

The gene calls are TRBV7-3 and TRBJ1-1; 7 bases map to TRBD1. Germline CDR1 SGHTA, CDR2 FQGTGA. The CDR3 is 17 residues long. The trim removed 6 bases at V and 1 base at J, leaving 14 bases unmatched. CDR3 amino acids: CASSLGTPGQTNTEAFF. In DNA, the CDR3 is TGTGCCAGCAGTTTGGGGACCCCGGGACAGACGAACACTGAAGCTTTCTTT.